This T cell receptor beta chain originates from a study of T cell clonality in common variable immunodeficiency. Study observations and caveats: In common variable immunodeficiency, TCR beta chains reportedly carried fewer deletions and N-nucleotide insertions. CVID subjects showed higher TCRbeta clonality than healthy controls. Compared with controls, CVID subjects had fewer shared TCRbeta clones.

The CDR3 has 16 residues. The J segment lost 3 bases and the V segment lost 0 bases, leaving 8 bases of the junction unmatched. Germline V lookup: CDR1 MNHNS, CDR2 SASEGT. This clone occurred many times. The antigen remains unidentified. The CDR3 end falls 3 residues outside the read, so it is completed with the germline J gene. The method was immunoSEQ multiplex PCR; TCRdb's version includes in-frame clones alone and lacks a portion of them. The sample yields tens of thousands of clones, without any singletons. Patients and controls were mostly of Caucasian heritage. The sequencing input was peripheral blood mononuclear cells. The chain is built from TRBV6-1 and TRBJ2-7, with TRBD2 matching 7 bases. The clonotype originates from a person between 18 and 75 years old in good health. The CDR3: CASSEAGGGIFYEQYF. The CDR3 DNA, read in part, is TGTGCCAGCAGTGAAGCAGGCGGGGGAATTTTCTACGAG.